The TCR beta chain described here comes from a study of blood T cell repertoires in COVID-19. At the level of the study: The United States, Italy and Spain were the sources of the acute and convalescent COVID-19 samples. T cells, B-cell-depleted T cells, or PBMCs supplied cDNA or gDNA.

The CDR3 length is 12 residues. V was trimmed by 4 bases and J by 2 bases, leaving 8 bases between them. Germline CDR1 and CDR2: SQVTM and ANQGSEA. Some clones are missing from TCRdb's copy, which holds only in-frame ones; the method was immunoSEQ multiplex PCR. The data show 170,000 or so clones, 86% seen once. Concerning this clone itself: Distinct nucleotide sequences in the sample also encode this CDR3.

The sequence derives from a middle-aged man with active or convalescent COVID-19. The material sequenced was peripheral blood. The rearrangement uses TRBV29-1 and TRBJ2-5; D gene uncertain. The CDR3 bases are TGCAGCGTTGGCGCAGGTCAAGAGACCCAGTACTTC. It yields the protein CSVGAGQETQYF. The whole variable domain, remainder taken from reference TRBV29-1 and TRBJ2-5, is SAVISQKPSRDICQRGTSLTIQCQVDSQVTMMFWYRQQPGQSLTLIATANQGSEATYESGFVIDKFPISRPNLTFSTLTVSNMSPEDSSIYLCSVGAGQETQYFGPGTRLLVL.